A single sample gave rise to the 20 T cell receptor beta chains below, sequenced in a study of CD8 T cells in Susac syndrome. It was with random hexamers that roughly 0.45 to 1 ug RNA was reverse transcribed. MiXCR, applied by TCRdb to the immunoSEQ multiplex PCR reads, yields one record per CDR3 protein. The sample yields about 290,000 distinct CDR3 sequences, 65% to 90% seen once. The sequenced sample was CD8+ T cells from PBMCs. The receptors stem from a human donor with multiple sclerosis.

The table lists this clonotype with a count of one. Here the CDR3 DNA reads TGTGCCAGCAGCTTGGAAGCGGGGTGGAAGGTCAATGAGCAGTTCTTC. Protein product: CASSLEAGWKVNEQFF. This chain uses TRBV5-6 with TRBJ2-1; TRBD2 aligns across 7 bases. Trimming cost V 0 bases and J 6 bases; bases outside gene matches: 9. The germline CDR1 and CDR2 sequences are SGHDT and YYEEEE. This CDR3 is built from 16 residues.

The rearrangement joins TRBV6-1 to TRBJ1-5; 10 nucleotides agree with TRBD1. Per the germline V gene, CDR1 is MNHNS and CDR2 is SASEGT. This CDR3 has 16 residues. The V segment lost 6 bases and the J segment 3 bases; nucleotides outside the gene matches: 8. The chain's CDR3 is CASRTRDRGSNQPQHF. CDR3 nucleotide sequence: TGTGCCAGCAGGACCCGGGACAGGGGCTCCAATCAGCCCCAGCATTTT.

This sequence joins TRBV9 and TRBJ1-4; TRBD1 is a possible D gene (6 bases). The germline V and J ends were trimmed by 0 bases and 8 bases, with 11 bases remaining between them. Germline lookup yields CDR1 SGDLS and CDR2 YYNGEE. CDR3 length: 14 amino acids. CDR3 bases: TGTGCCAGCAGCGTAGACAGGGCCGGGGAAAAACTGTTTTTT. This gives the protein CASSVDRAGEKLFF.

The chain has TRBV6-1 and TRBJ2-5; D not certain. Germline CDR1 reads MNHNS; CDR2 reads SASEGT. V was cut by 5 bases and J by 5 bases, with 27 bases left in between. The CDR3 contains 18 residues. In nucleotides, the CDR3 is TGTGCCAGCAGTCCCCGCAGGACGGACCCCCCACCAAGGGAGACCCAGTACTTC. This encodes CASSPRRTDPPPRETQYF.

CDR3 residues: CAWSGQGWEQYF. CDR3 coding DNA: TGTGCCTGGAGTGGACAGGGATGGGAGCAGTACTTC. The chain uses TRBV30 and TRBJ2-7; TRBD1 aligns across 7 bases. The ends lost 1 base at V and 7 bases at J; junction bases unmatched: 4. The germline CDR1 and CDR2 sequences are GTSNPN and SVGIG (reference sequence). This CDR3 has 12 residues.

The chain has TRBV12-3 or TRBV12-4 and TRBJ2-6; D tentatively reads TRBD1 or TRBD2 (5 bases each). CDR3 length: 16 amino acids. Trimming took 5 bases from V and 6 from J, leaving 17 bases between them. The DNA for the CDR3 is TGTGCCAGCAGTCCCACCTGGGACCTGGCGGCCAACGTCCTGACTTTC. Translation: CASSPTWDLAANVLTF.

The gene calls are TRBV28 and TRBJ1-1; 8 positions match TRBD1. V lost 3 bases and J lost 1; bases outside the gene matches: 4. The CDR3 covers 15 residues. Germline V gene lookup returns CDR1 MDHEN and CDR2 SYDVKM. The CDR3 sequence is CASSLTGEGNTEAFF. Here the CDR3 DNA reads TGTGCCAGCAGTTTGACAGGGGAAGGGAACACTGAAGCTTTCTTT.

This rearrangement joins TRBV4-1 to TRBJ2-1; TRBD2 agrees at 15 bases. This CDR3 has 22 amino acids. CDR1 is MGHRA, CDR2 YSYEKL, per germline. After removal of 0 bases from V and 0 bases from J, the junction contained 12 bases not matched to a gene. For the CDR3, the DNA is TGCGCCAGCAGCCAAGAAGAGGGAGGACTAGCGGGAGGGCCAATCTCCTACAATGAGCAGTTCTTC. It codes for CASSQEEGGLAGGPISYNEQFF.

The V call is TRBV5-4, the J call TRBJ1-3; TRBD1 is a possible D gene (6 bases). Germline V gives CDR1 SGHNT, CDR2 YYREEE (reference sequence). The ends were cut back, 1 base at V and 0 bases at J, with 11 bases in the middle. The CDR3 covers 16 residues. This chain's CDR3 is CASSLTGSLSGNTIYF. CDR3 bases: TGTGCCAGCAGCTTGACAGGGAGCCTCTCTGGAAACACCATATATTTT.

Only one count was recorded for this clonotype. The rearrangement joins TRBV27 to TRBJ2-1; 7 bases are a match to TRBD2. Trimming took 7 bases from V and 6 from J; bases not matched to a gene: 18. This CDR3 comprises 17 residues. The germline V gene has CDR1 MNHEY and CDR2 SMNVEV (reference sequence). The CDR3 nucleotides read TGTGCCAGCATCCCCCCCGCCGCCAGCGGGATTGTCAATGAGCAGTTCTTC. It is translated as CASIPPAASGIVNEQFF.

The CDR3, as DNA: TGTGCCAGCAGTTTACCAGCGGGAGGTGCGGGGGAGCTGTTTTTT. Residues: CASSLPAGGAGELFF. The V call is TRBV28, the J call TRBJ2-2, with 9 bases that match TRBD2. Per germline, CDR1 MDHEN and CDR2 SYDVKM. The trim removed 2 bases at V and 8 bases at J, leaving 6 bases unmatched. The CDR3 covers 15 residues.

The chain uses TRBV19 and TRBJ2-7; 11 nucleotides line up with TRBD2. Germline V gives CDR1 LNHDA, CDR2 SQIVND (reference sequence). The CDR3 sequence is 14 residues long. Losses at the gene ends were 6 bases for V and 2 bases for J; bases not matched to a gene: 3. The CDR3 region has the DNA TGTGCCAGTAGGACACTAGCGGGAGCCTACGAGCAGTACTTC. Translating gives CASRTLAGAYEQYF. Supplemented by reference TRBV19 and TRBJ2-7, the full variable domain reads DGGITQSPKYLFRKEGQNVTLSCEQNLNHDAMYWYRQDPGQGLRLIYYSQIVNDFQKGDIAEGYSVSREKKESFPLTVTSAQKNPTAFYLCASRTLAGAYEQYFGPGTRLTVT.

The chain links TRBV30 to TRBJ2-5; 8 positions match TRBD1. The germline CDR1 and CDR2 sequences are GTSNPN and SVGIG (reference sequence). The trim removed 5 bases at V and 4 bases at J, leaving 9 bases unmatched. The CDR3 contains 14 residues. The CDR3: CAWQESTGGETQYF. As DNA, the CDR3 is TGTGCCTGGCAGGAAAGTACAGGGGGAGAGACCCAGTACTTC. Full variable domain (remainder filled in from reference TRBV30 and TRBJ2-5): SQTIHQWPATLVQPVGSPLSLECTVEGTSNPNLYWYRQAAGRGLQLLFYSVGIGQISSEVPQNLSASRPQDRQFILSSKKLLLSDSGFYLCAWQESTGGETQYFGPGTRLLVL.

This clonotype was detected once. The chain is built from TRBV29-1 and TRBJ2-5; maybe TRBD2 (5 bases). Trimming cost V 1 base and J 5 bases, with 11 bases left between them. There are 13 residues in the CDR3. The germline gives CDR1 SQVTM, CDR2 ANQGSEA. CDR3 residues: CSVEGPRGETQYF. The DNA of the CDR3 is TGCAGCGTTGAAGGTCCGAGAGGGGAGACCCAGTACTTC.

The rearrangement uses TRBV11-2 and TRBJ2-7, with no clear D. V was cut by 6 bases and J by 6 bases, with 21 bases left in between. The CDR3 extends over 15 amino acids. The germline CDR1 and CDR2 sequences are SGHAT and FQNNGV. The CDR3 nucleotides are TGTGCCAGCAGGCCAGACTTCTCTGGATGGGTCGAGCAGTACTTC. Encoded protein: CASRPDFSGWVEQYF.

This clonotype was counted a few times. The chain carries TRBV6-1 and TRBJ2-1, with D perhaps assigned TRBD1 or TRBD2 (5 bases each). The V gene's germline CDR1 is MNHNS and CDR2 SASEGT. V shed 6 bases and J shed 7 bases, with 19 bases lying between them. This CDR3 contains 15 residues. In nucleotides, the CDR3 is TGTGCCAGCAGCCATCCTTCCAGGGAGAGTAATGAGCAGTTCTTC. Translated: CASSHPSRESNEQFF.

The gene calls are TRBV24-1 and TRBJ2-1; TRBD2 aligns across 8 bases. CDR3 length: 16 residues. Germline V CDR1 and CDR2: KGHDR, SFDVKD. Losses at the gene ends were 6 bases for V and 4 bases for J; bases not matched to a gene: 10. The CDR3 nucleotides read TGTGCCACCAGTCCCTTGGCGGGAGGAGGGTACAATGAGCAGTTCTTC. Translated, it gives CATSPLAGGGYNEQFF.

This clonotype was found once. The V call is TRBV9, the J call TRBJ1-3; a possible D gene is TRBD1 (6 bases). Germline values: CDR1 SGDLS, CDR2 YYNGEE. The CDR3 consists of 16 residues. Trimming stripped 0 bases from V and 1 base from J, with 11 bases between. Here the CDR3 DNA reads TGTGCCAGCAGCGTAGACCCAGGGGATTCTGGAAACACCATATATTTT. Encoded protein: CASSVDPGDSGNTIYF.

This clonotype was seen once. J is TRBJ2-7 and V is TRBV28; tentative D call: TRBD2 (6 bases). V was pared by 5 bases and J by 7 bases, with 21 bases between. Germline V gives CDR1 MDHEN, CDR2 SYDVKM. This CDR3 spans 15 amino acids. The CDR3 region is CASSPVLAWSGEQYF. The CDR3 region has the DNA TGTGCCAGCAGTCCCGTCCTAGCGTGGTCGGGGGAGCAGTACTTC.

In DNA form, the CDR3 reads TGTGCCAGCAGTTTCGAGACAGGCTGGTCCTACGAGCAGTACTTC. It yields the protein CASSFETGWSYEQYF. V usage is TRBV7-2 and J usage is TRBJ2-7, with D possibly TRBD1 on 6 matching bases. CDR3 length: 15 amino acids. V lost 6 bases, J lost 1 base, and 16 bases lay in between. Germline V gene data show CDR1 as SGHTA and CDR2 as FQGNSA.